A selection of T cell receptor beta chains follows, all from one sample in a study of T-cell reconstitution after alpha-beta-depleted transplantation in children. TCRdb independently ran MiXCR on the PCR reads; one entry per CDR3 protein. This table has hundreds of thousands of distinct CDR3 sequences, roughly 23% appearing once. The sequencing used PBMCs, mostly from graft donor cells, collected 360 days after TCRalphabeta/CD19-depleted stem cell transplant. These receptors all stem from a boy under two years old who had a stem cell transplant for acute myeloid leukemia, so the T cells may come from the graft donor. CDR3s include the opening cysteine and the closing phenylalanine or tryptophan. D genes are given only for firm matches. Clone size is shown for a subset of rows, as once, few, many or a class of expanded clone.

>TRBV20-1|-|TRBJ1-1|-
TGCAGTGCTAGAAACCCAGGGTGGACTGAAGCTTTCTTT
CSARNPGWTEAFF
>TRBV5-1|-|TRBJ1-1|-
TGCGCCAGCAAGGACCCGGGACAATCATTTGAAGCTTTCTTT
CASKDPGQSFEAFF
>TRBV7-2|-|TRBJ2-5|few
TGTGCCAGCAGCTTCCTTGGCCGGAGCGAAGAGACCCAGTACTTC
CASSFLGRSEETQYF
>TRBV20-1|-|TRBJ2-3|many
TGCAGTGCTAGGCTAACGGCGGTTACGCAGTATTTT
CSARLTAVTQYF
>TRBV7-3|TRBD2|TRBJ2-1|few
TGTGCCAGCAGCCTCGGGACTACCAACTACAATGAGCAGTTCTTC
CASSLGTTNYNEQFF
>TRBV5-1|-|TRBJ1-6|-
TGCGCCAGCAGCAGGGAGGGCTCCTATAATTCACCCCTCCACTTT
CASSREGSYNSPLHF
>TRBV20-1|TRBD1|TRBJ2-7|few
TGCAGTGCTAGAAATCGGGACAGCGGCTACGAGCAGTACTTC
CSARNRDSGYEQYF
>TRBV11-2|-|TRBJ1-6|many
TGTGCCAGCAGCCCCACGACGGGGTATAATTCACCCCTCCACTTT
CASSPTTGYNSPLHF
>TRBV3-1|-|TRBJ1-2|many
TGTGCCAGCAGCCAAGATCTTGGCTACACCTTC
CASSQDLGYTF
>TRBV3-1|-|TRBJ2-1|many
TGTGCCAGCAGCCAGGTCCGAAATGAGCAGTTCTTC
CASSQVRNEQFF
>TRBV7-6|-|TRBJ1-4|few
TGTGCCAGCAGCAAACTGACTGCAACTAATGAAAAACTGTTTTTT
CASSKLTATNEKLFF
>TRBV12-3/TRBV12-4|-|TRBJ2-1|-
TGTGCCAGCACTTTGGGGTCTAGGCTACCTTACAATGAGCAGTTCTTC
CASTLGSRLPYNEQFF
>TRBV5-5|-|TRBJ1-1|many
TGTGCCAGCAGCCTGCCTGTTGTGACAGCTTGGAACACTGAAGCTTTCTTT
CASSLPVVTAWNTEAFF
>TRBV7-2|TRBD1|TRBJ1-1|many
TGTGCCAGCAGCTTAGTGGCACAGGGGGCAATTGAAGCTTTCTTT
CASSLVAQGAIEAFF